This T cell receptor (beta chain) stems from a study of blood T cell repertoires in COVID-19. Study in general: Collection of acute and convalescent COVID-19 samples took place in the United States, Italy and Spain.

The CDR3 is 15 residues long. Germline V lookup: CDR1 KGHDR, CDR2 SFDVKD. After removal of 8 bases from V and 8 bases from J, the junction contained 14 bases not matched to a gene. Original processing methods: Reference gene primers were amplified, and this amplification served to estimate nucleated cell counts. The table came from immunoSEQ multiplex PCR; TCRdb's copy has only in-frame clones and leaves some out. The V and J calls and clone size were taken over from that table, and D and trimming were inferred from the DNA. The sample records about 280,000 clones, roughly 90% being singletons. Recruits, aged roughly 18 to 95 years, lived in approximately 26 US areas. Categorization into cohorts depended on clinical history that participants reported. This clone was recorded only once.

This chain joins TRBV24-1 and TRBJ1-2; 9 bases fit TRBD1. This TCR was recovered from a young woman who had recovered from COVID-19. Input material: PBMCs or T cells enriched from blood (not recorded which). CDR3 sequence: CATNGGQGQDSGYTF. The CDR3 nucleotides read TGTGCCACCAATGGGGGACAGGGCCAAGACAGCGGCTACACCTTC.